Each of the 25 T cell receptor beta chains below was sequenced from the same sample in a study of OX40 agonist ivuxolimab in advanced cancers. TCRdb keeps only in-frame clones here, not all; method: immunoSEQ multiplex PCR. The repertoire holds under 25,000 clones, with over 75% as singletons. Source: CD4+ or CD8+ T cells sorted from blood, taken in a trial of the OX40 agonist ivuxolimab. The receptor source for this set is an adult with an advanced solid tumor such as melanoma, head and neck, liver or kidney cancer.

The gene calls are TRBV5-1 and TRBJ1-1; D possibly corresponds to TRBD1 (6 bases). From germline, CDR1 is SGHRS and CDR2 YFSETQ. V dropped 0 bases and J dropped 4 bases, with 16 bases sitting between them. CDR3 length equals 16 residues. The CDR3 protein is CASSLGGQAGVTEAFF. DNA of the CDR3: TGCGCCAGCAGCTTGGGGGGGCAGGCCGGGGTCACTGAAGCTTTCTTT.

The chain couples TRBV9 to TRBJ2-5, with TRBD2 matching over 14 bases. The CDR3 has 18 amino acids. Germline lookup yields CDR1 SGDLS and CDR2 YYNGEE. J gave up 5 bases and V 0 bases, and 9 bases lay outside the gene matches. CDR3 DNA sequence: TGTGCCAGCAGCGTAGGAGTGACTAGCGGGGGGGTTCGGGAGACCCAGTACTTC. Its translation is CASSVGVTSGGVRETQYF.

This clone was detected a few times. The rearrangement uses TRBV6-5 and TRBJ2-7; 12 bases agree with TRBD1. This CDR3 has 15 residues. Germline CDR1 MNHEY, CDR2 SVGAGI. Germline trimming cut 4 bases from V and 9 bases from J; bases unmatched to any gene: 10. The CDR3 here is CASSSRDRGLGGQYF. CDR3 nucleotides: TGTGCCAGCAGTTCCCGGGACAGGGGGCTGGGGGGGCAGTACTTC.

The V gene is TRBV19, the J gene TRBJ2-7; D is unresolved. Trimming cost V 4 bases and J 4 bases, with 5 bases left between them. Germline V gene sequence: CDR1 LNHDA, CDR2 SQIVND (reference sequence). The CDR3 loop spans 11 amino acids. The CDR3 DNA reads TGTGCCAGTAGTAATTTGTACGAGCAGTACTTC. The encoded protein is CASSNLYEQYF.

The V gene is TRBV7-6, the J gene TRBJ2-3, with 8 bases lining up with TRBD1. The V gene's germline CDR1 is SGHVS and CDR2 FNYEAQ. Unmatched junction bases numbered 1, after V lost 1 base and J lost 4 bases. This CDR3 has 14 residues. CDR3 sequence reads: CASSLVTGADTQYF. Written as DNA, the CDR3 is TGTGCCAGCAGCTTAGTGACAGGGGCAGATACGCAGTATTTT.

This chain joins TRBV7-3 and TRBJ1-6, with TRBD1 matching over 8 bases. The ends lost 1 base at V and 9 bases at J; junction bases unmatched: 5. The CDR3 loop spans 15 amino acids. CDR1 is SGHTA, CDR2 FQGTGA, per germline. CDR3 nucleotides: TGTGCCAGCAGCTTAAAGGCAGGGGGCTCTTCACCCCTCCACTTT. This codes for CASSLKAGGSSPLHF.

This clone showed up just a few times. The genes are TRBV27 and TRBJ2-7; D is possibly TRBD1 (6 bases). Germline V gives CDR1 MNHEY, CDR2 SMNVEV (reference sequence). V lost 4 bases, J lost 4 bases, and 11 bases lay in between. The CDR3 runs 13 residues. CDR3 region: CASSSDSFYEQYF. The CDR3 nucleotides are TGTGCCAGCAGTTCGGACAGTTTTTACGAGCAGTACTTC.

The genes are TRBV19 and TRBJ2-1, with 8 bases lining up with TRBD1. V dropped 7 bases and J dropped 7; count of bases not matched to a gene: 15. This CDR3 spans 16 amino acids. CDR1 LNHDA and CDR2 SQIVND come from the germline V gene (reference sequence). For the CDR3, the DNA is TGTGCCAGTACCGGGACAGGCGGAATTATCGGTAATGAGCAGTTCTTC. Its protein is CASTGTGGIIGNEQFF.

The chain has TRBV5-5 and TRBJ2-2; D is perhaps TRBD2 (6 bases). The CDR3 spans 17 residues. CDR1 is SGHKS and CDR2 is YYEKEE in the germline V gene (reference sequence). The V gene lost 4 bases and the J gene lost 0 bases, with 16 bases spanning the gap. The CDR3 DNA follows: TGTGCCAGCAGCGGGACTTCGGAGTACCCGAACACCGGGGAGCTGTTTTTT. Translating gives CASSGTSEYPNTGELFF. The variable domain in full, completed from reference TRBV5-5 and TRBJ2-2, reads DAGVTQSPTHLIKTRGQQVTLRCSPISGHKSVSWYQQVLGQGPQFIFQYYEKEERGRGNFPDRFSARQFPNYSSELNVNALLLGDSALYLCASSGTSEYPNTGELFFGEGSRLTVL.

V and J are TRBV7-9 and TRBJ1-2; TRBD1 aligns across 11 bases. Germline CDR1 reads SEHNR; CDR2 reads FQNEAQ (reference sequence). The length of the CDR3 is 18 residues. J gave up 4 bases and V 4 bases, and 14 bases lay outside the gene matches. The CDR3 nucleotides are TGTGCCAGCAGCTCTCAGGGACAGGGGGTTCGAGATCTCTATGGCTACACCTTC. Translated, it gives CASSSQGQGVRDLYGYTF.

This chain connects TRBV2 to TRBJ2-3, with D tentatively TRBD1 (6 bases). The CDR3 runs to 15 residues. Germline-derived CDR1 and CDR2 are SNHLY and FYNNEI. Deletions cut 6 bases from V and 2 bases from J, with 15 bases between. The CDR3 bases are TGTGCCAGCAGCTCCTCAGGGGCGATCACAGATACGCAGTATTTT. It is translated as CASSSSGAITDTQYF.

This clone has only one observation. The chain is built from TRBV6-5 and TRBJ2-1; TRBD1 agrees at 8 bases. The CDR3 contains 14 residues. V was clipped by 4 bases and J by 2 bases; unmatched bases: 1. Germline V gene lookup returns CDR1 MNHEY and CDR2 SVGAGI. In nucleotides, the CDR3 is TGTGCCAGCAGTTCGGGACAGGCCTACAATGAGCAGTTCTTC. Its protein product is CASSSGQAYNEQFF.

This clone was recorded only once. The V call is TRBV4-1, the J call TRBJ1-4; tentative D call: TRBD1 (6 bases). CDR1 is MGHRA and CDR2 is YSYEKL in the germline V gene. V shed 6 bases and J shed 2 bases, with 13 bases lying between them. This CDR3 comprises 15 residues. The CDR3, as DNA: TGCGCCAGCAGAAGCCAGGGGTTGACTAATGAAAAACTGTTTTTT. Translated, it gives CASRSQGLTNEKLFF.

This clone has a single count. The V gene is TRBV5-1, the J gene TRBJ2-3; 7 bases line up with TRBD1. The V segment lost 2 bases and the J segment 2 bases; nucleotides outside the gene matches: 2. The V gene's germline CDR1 is SGHRS and CDR2 YFSETQ. This CDR3 comprises 14 residues. The CDR3 bases are TGCGCCAGCAGCTTACAGGGGTACACAGATACGCAGTATTTT. Protein: CASSLQGYTDTQYF.

In its sample, this clone was seen a few times. The chain employs TRBV6-5 and TRBJ1-5; D remains ambiguous. Germline V gives CDR1 MNHEY, CDR2 SVGAGI. The CDR3 length is 13 residues. Trimming removed 5 bases from V and 4 bases from J, with 9 bases in between. The DNA of the CDR3 is TGTGCCAGCAGTGTGGACCAAAATCAGCCCCAGCATTTT. Protein sequence: CASSVDQNQPQHF.

J is TRBJ2-5 and V is TRBV27; D could derive from TRBD1 or TRBD2 (5 bases each). Germline loops: CDR1 MNHEY, CDR2 SMNVEV (reference sequence). Trimming removed 5 bases from V and 4 bases from J, with 17 bases in between. CDR3 length equals 15 residues. The CDR3 loop is CASSPRVLGGETQYF. CDR3 sequence (DNA): TGTGCCAGCAGTCCCAGGGTCCTTGGAGGAGAGACCCAGTACTTC.

This sequence joins TRBV6-5 and TRBJ1-6; D is possibly TRBD1 (5 bases). V was shortened by 5 bases and J by 7 bases, with 9 bases between the two germline ends. Germline CDR1 reads MNHEY; CDR2 reads SVGAGI. The CDR3 is made up of 13 amino acids. This chain's CDR3 is CASSVTENSPLHF. For the CDR3, the DNA is TGTGCCAGCAGTGTGACAGAGAATTCACCCCTCCACTTT.

About this clone itself: The sample contains more than one DNA sequence encoding this CDR3. V is TRBV28 and J is TRBJ2-1; D may be TRBD1 (6 bases). The V and J ends lost 10 bases and 0 bases respectively, with 10 bases between them. This CDR3 comprises 13 residues. Germline CDR1 reads MDHEN; CDR2 reads SYDVKM. The CDR3 here is CAIQGSSYNEQFF. The CDR3 DNA follows: TGTGCCATCCAGGGGAGCTCCTACAATGAGCAGTTCTTC.

The rearrangement uses TRBV18 and TRBJ2-5; D is perhaps TRBD2 (6 bases). The J call is doubtful: the DNA matches TRBJ2-7 better. The germline CDR1 and CDR2 sequences are KGHSH and LQKENI. The CDR3 loop spans 15 amino acids. The DNA for the CDR3 is TGTGCCAGCTCCCTCGGGGGAGGAACCGGCTACGAGCAGTACTTC. This sequence encodes CASSLGGGTGYEQYF.

This clone has just a few counts. The chain has TRBV19 and TRBJ2-2, with 12 nucleotides matching TRBD2. After removal of 6 bases from V and 3 bases from J, the junction contained 2 bases not matched to a gene. CDR3 length: 15 residues. The V gene's germline CDR1 is LNHDA and CDR2 SQIVND (reference sequence). The CDR3 reads CASRRLAGDTGELFF. The CDR3 region has the DNA TGTGCCAGTAGAAGACTAGCGGGAGACACCGGGGAGCTGTTTTTT.

V and J are TRBV5-1 and TRBJ1-2, with no clear D. The germline V gene encodes CDR1 SGHRS and CDR2 YFSETQ. The V and J ends lost 0 bases and 5 bases respectively, with 11 bases between them. The CDR3 contains 14 residues. The CDR3 DNA reads as TGCGCCAGCAGCTTGGTCCCAGGAGGGTATGGCTACACCTTC. Protein product: CASSLVPGGYGYTF.

V and J are TRBV28 and TRBJ2-7, with D maybe TRBD2 (6 bases). CDR3 length equals 14 residues. Germline V gene data show CDR1 as MDHEN and CDR2 as SYDVKM. With 3 bases removed from V and 1 base from J, the gap between germline ends came to 10 bases. The chain's CDR3 is CASSFAGNSYEQYF. DNA of the CDR3: TGTGCCAGCAGTTTCGCGGGGAATTCCTACGAGCAGTACTTC.

V gene TRBV11-2 combines with J gene TRBJ2-7; D gene uncertain. This CDR3 region has 12 residues. Per the germline V gene, CDR1 is SGHAT and CDR2 is FQNNGV. The germline V and J ends were trimmed by 3 bases and 4 bases, with 7 bases remaining between them. The DNA of the CDR3 is TGTGCCAGCAGCTTGCAGCAATACGAGCAGTACTTC. Encoded protein: CASSLQQYEQYF.

This chain links TRBV5-4 with TRBJ2-1, with 12 bases matching TRBD2. From germline, CDR1 is SGHNT and CDR2 YYREEE (reference sequence). This CDR3 region has 17 residues. The V gene end was trimmed by 0 bases and the J gene end by 4 bases; junction bases not matched to a gene: 5. In DNA, the CDR3 is TGTGCCAGCAGCTTGGGGCTAGCGGGGGGGTCATACAATGAGCAGTTCTTC. It encodes CASSLGLAGGSYNEQFF.

V gene TRBV10-1 combines with J gene TRBJ2-7; TRBD1 might be the D (5 bases). The CDR3 runs to 13 residues. The V gene's germline CDR1 is WNHNN and CDR2 SYGVQD (reference sequence). Trimming left V 6 bases short and J 5 bases short, with 14 bases between. CDR3 region: CASSVRRGDEQYF. As DNA, the CDR3 is TGCGCCAGCAGCGTGCGAAGGGGCGACGAGCAGTACTTC.